These 20 T cell receptor beta chains were all obtained from the same sample, sequenced in a study of OX40 agonist ivuxolimab in advanced cancers. The repertoire was sequenced with immunoSEQ multiplex PCR; TCRdb's copy has only in-frame clones and lacks some. The repertoire holds about 19,000 clones, with 75% to 85% as singletons. The starting material was CD4+ or CD8+ T cells sorted from blood, obtained in a trial of the OX40 agonist ivuxolimab. The receptors here all came from an adult with an advanced solid tumor such as melanoma, head and neck, liver or kidney cancer.

V is TRBV28 and J is TRBJ2-2; D not resolved. The V end was cut by 5 bases, the J end by 5 bases, with 6 bases between. Germline V CDR1 and CDR2: MDHEN, SYDVKM. CDR3 size: 12 residues. CDR3: CASSPYTGELFF. CDR3 DNA sequence: TGTGCCAGCAGTCCTTATACCGGGGAGCTGTTTTTT.

V and J are TRBV4-1 and TRBJ1-1, with a tentative D call TRBD1 (6 bases). The germline V gene encodes CDR1 MGHRA and CDR2 YSYEKL. V lost 0 bases to trimming and J lost 3 bases, with 14 bases between them. This CDR3 contains 16 residues. The CDR3 reads CASSQDPRGLDTEAFF. The CDR3 bases are TGCGCCAGCAGCCAAGATCCACGGGGGCTGGACACTGAAGCTTTCTTT.

The chain couples TRBV28 to TRBJ2-7, with D possibly matching TRBD2 (5 bases). CDR1 MDHEN and CDR2 SYDVKM come from the germline V gene. CDR3 size: 17 residues. Trimming cost V 8 bases and J 2 bases, with 25 bases left between them. CDR3 nucleotide sequence: TGTGCCAGCGTTATTTCCGGCGGCACACCGGGGACCTACGAGCAGTACTTC. This translates into CASVISGGTPGTYEQYF.

CDR3 sequence reads: CASSLRDQLAGDEQFF. As DNA, the CDR3 is TGTGCCAGCAGCTTACGGGACCAGCTCGCCGGAGACGAGCAGTTCTTC. The chain combines TRBV7-3 with TRBJ2-1; D assignment may be TRBD1 or TRBD2 (5 bases each). This CDR3 contains 16 residues. V dropped 2 bases and J dropped 10 bases, with 21 bases sitting between them. CDR1 and CDR2 (germline): SGHTA, FQGTGA. The complete variable domain, with remaining parts taken from reference TRBV7-3 and TRBJ2-1, reads GAGVSQTPSNKVTEKGKYVELRCDPISGHTALYWYRQSLGQGPEFLIYFQGTGAADDSGLPNDRFFAVRPEGSVSTLKIQRTERGDSAVYLCASSLRDQLAGDEQFFGPGTRLTVL.

The rearrangement joins TRBV19 to TRBJ2-1; 8 bases are shared with TRBD2. From germline, CDR1 is LNHDA and CDR2 SQIVND (reference sequence). Trimming at V came to 7 bases and at J to 5 bases, leaving 4 bases not matched to a gene. The CDR3 spans 13 residues. This CDR3 is CASIGGGNNEQFF. The CDR3 DNA reads as TGTGCCAGTATCGGCGGGGGGAACAATGAGCAGTTCTTC.

The chain uses TRBV28 and TRBJ2-7, with TRBD1 matching 8 bases. Looked up from germline, CDR1 is MDHEN and CDR2 is SYDVKM. The CDR3 totals 15 residues. J was trimmed by 2 bases and V by 2 bases; bases with no gene match: 5. CDR3 coding DNA: TGTGCCAGCAGTTTACTCCCAGGGGGCACCTACGAGCAGTACTTC. Its protein product is CASSLLPGGTYEQYF.

The CDR3 loop is CASSPWQGAVGELFF. DNA of the CDR3: TGCGCCAGCAGCCCCTGGCAGGGGGCGGTCGGGGAGCTGTTTTTT. The chain employs TRBV5-1 and TRBJ2-2; 8 bases align to TRBD1. The CDR3 is 15 amino acids. Per the germline V gene, CDR1 is SGHRS and CDR2 is YFSETQ. The ends lost 4 bases at V and 7 bases at J; junction bases unmatched: 9.

This clone was detected a few times. J is TRBJ1-2 and V is TRBV28; a weak D match, TRBD1 (5 bases). V was clipped by 5 bases and J by 8 bases, with 12 bases between them. Germline CDR1 MDHEN, CDR2 SYDVKM. There are 12 residues in the CDR3. CDR3 sequence reads: CASSDYRSGYTF. Written as DNA, the CDR3 is TGTGCCAGCAGTGATTACAGGAGCGGCTACACCTTC.

The V and J genes are TRBV9 and TRBJ2-5; TRBD1 agrees at 12 bases. Looked up from germline, CDR1 is SGDLS and CDR2 is YYNGEE. The CDR3 is made up of 16 amino acids. Trimming removed 3 bases from V and 5 bases from J; junction bases left unmatched: 8. The CDR3 nucleotides read TGTGCCAGCAGCGCAGGGGGACAGGGGGCTTTGGAGACCCAGTACTTC. It encodes CASSAGGQGALETQYF. The full variable domain, its missing parts supplied by reference TRBV9 and TRBJ2-5, is DSGVTQTPKHLITATGQRVTLRCSPRSGDLSVYWYQQSLDQGLQFLIQYYNGEERAKGNILERFSAQQFPDLHSELNLSSLELGDSALYFCASSAGGQGALETQYFGPGTRLLVL.

This rearrangement joins TRBV28 to TRBJ2-3; 7 bases are a match to TRBD2. With 6 bases clipped from V and 6 bases from J, the junction kept 12 bases outside the gene matches. The CDR3 contains 15 residues. CDR1 is MDHEN and CDR2 is SYDVKM in the germline V gene. The CDR3 DNA sequence: TGTGCCAGCAGCTCGGGACTAACCGTACAGGATACGCAGTATTTT. This translates into CASSSGLTVQDTQYF.

The V and J genes are TRBV7-3 and TRBJ2-5; 13 positions agree with TRBD2. The ends lost 4 bases at V and 3 bases at J; junction bases unmatched: 2. Germline V lookup: CDR1 SGHTA, CDR2 FQGTGA. This CDR3 is built from 15 residues. The CDR3 here is CASSSGLAGEETQYF. In nucleotides, the CDR3 is TGTGCCAGCAGCTCCGGACTAGCGGGGGAAGAGACCCAGTACTTC.

The chain recombines TRBV6-5 with TRBJ1-2; D remains ambiguous. Looked up from germline, CDR1 is MNHEY and CDR2 is SVGAGI. V was shortened by 6 bases and J by 0 bases, with 14 bases between the two germline ends. CDR3 length: 15 residues. DNA for the CDR3: TGTGCCAGCAGACCCTCGAGCAGGTCTAACTATGGCTACACCTTC. It codes for CASRPSSRSNYGYTF.

The chain has TRBV27 and TRBJ1-2; maybe TRBD1 (5 bases). The germline CDR1 and CDR2 sequences are MNHEY and SMNVEV (reference sequence). V was clipped by 6 bases and J by 4 bases, with 12 bases between them. There are 13 residues in the CDR3. The CDR3, as DNA: TGTGCCAGCAGGCAGGGTGTTGGCTATGGCTACACCTTC. Its protein is CASRQGVGYGYTF.

The chain is built from TRBV5-4 and TRBJ2-7; possibly TRBD1 for D (7 bases). With 3 bases removed from V and 3 bases from J, the gap between germline ends came to 19 bases. Germline V CDR1 and CDR2: SGHNT, YYREEE (reference sequence). This CDR3 has 16 residues. CDR3 sequence reads: CASSSLRQGGFYEQYF. The CDR3 DNA reads TGTGCCAGCAGCTCCTTGAGGCAGGGGGGCTTCTACGAGCAGTACTTC.

This clone was observed at least ten times. The CDR3: CASSQDLGSGGEQYF. The CDR3 DNA reads as TGCGCCAGCAGCCAAGATCTGGGGTCAGGGGGCGAGCAGTACTTC. The V and J genes are TRBV4-3 and TRBJ2-7, with TRBD1 matching 7 bases. The V gene end was trimmed by 0 bases and the J gene end by 6 bases; junction bases not matched to a gene: 8. Germline V gene lookup returns CDR1 LGHNA and CDR2 YSLEER. There are 15 residues in the CDR3.

This clone was seen a few times. This chain connects TRBV4-1 to TRBJ1-5, with a possible D match to TRBD1 (5 bases). Germline V lookup: CDR1 MGHRA, CDR2 YSYEKL. The length of the CDR3 is 16 residues. V was pared by 1 base and J by 0 bases, with 10 bases between. The CDR3 here is CASSQAAQGSNQPQHF. The DNA of the CDR3 is TGCGCCAGCAGCCAAGCGGCTCAGGGTAGCAATCAGCCCCAGCATTTT.

This clone came up a few times. V gene TRBV28 combines with J gene TRBJ1-5, with unresolved D. Germline lookup yields CDR1 MDHEN and CDR2 SYDVKM. Trimming took off 3 bases at V and 0 bases at J, with 9 bases between the two ends. The CDR3 covers 15 residues. The CDR3, as DNA: TGTGCCAGCAGTTTTGACGGGAATAGCAATCAGCCCCAGCATTTT. Translated: CASSFDGNSNQPQHF.

This clone was observed once. J is TRBJ1-1 and V is TRBV13, with D possibly matching TRBD1 (5 bases). Germline CDR1 reads PRHDT; CDR2 reads FYEKMQ (reference sequence). Trimming cost V 1 base and J 1 base, with 7 bases left between them. This CDR3 comprises 14 residues. CDR3 nucleotide sequence: TGTGCCAGCAGCTTAGCAGGGACGAACACTGAAGCTTTCTTT. Translation: CASSLAGTNTEAFF.

This clone appeared once. The rearrangement links TRBV19 to TRBJ2-7; 7 bases match TRBD1. V gave up 5 bases and J gave up 6 bases; unmatched junction bases: 7. There are 13 residues in the CDR3. CDR1 and CDR2 from the germline V gene are LNHDA and SQIVND (reference sequence). CDR3 sequence (DNA): TGTGCCAGTAGTCCGGGACAGACTTTCGAGCAGTACTTC. It codes for CASSPGQTFEQYF. Drawing the rest from reference TRBV19 and TRBJ2-7, the complete variable domain is DGGITQSPKYLFRKEGQNVTLSCEQNLNHDAMYWYRQDPGQGLRLIYYSQIVNDFQKGDIAEGYSVSREKKESFPLTVTSAQKNPTAFYLCASSPGQTFEQYFGPGTRLTVT.

The V gene is TRBV27, the J gene TRBJ2-1; D gene unclear. The V and J ends lost 2 bases and 3 bases respectively, with 14 bases between them. Per the germline V gene, CDR1 is MNHEY and CDR2 is SMNVEV (reference sequence). The CDR3 runs to 16 residues. CDR3 sequence: CASSLKGLWIYNEQFF. The CDR3 coding sequence is TGTGCCAGCAGTTTAAAGGGTCTGTGGATCTACAATGAGCAGTTCTTC.